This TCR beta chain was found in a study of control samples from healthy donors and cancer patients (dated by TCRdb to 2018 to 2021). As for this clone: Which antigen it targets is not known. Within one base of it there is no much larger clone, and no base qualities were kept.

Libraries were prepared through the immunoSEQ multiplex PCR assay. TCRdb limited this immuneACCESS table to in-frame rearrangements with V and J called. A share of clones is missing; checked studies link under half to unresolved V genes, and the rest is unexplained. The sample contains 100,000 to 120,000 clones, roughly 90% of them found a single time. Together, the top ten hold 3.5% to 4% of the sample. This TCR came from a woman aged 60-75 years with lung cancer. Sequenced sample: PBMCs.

DNA sequence: TGCGCCAGCAGCTTGGGCTATCTCACAGATACGCAGTATTTT. The encoded protein is CASSLGYLTDTQYF. The chain uses TRBV5-1 and TRBJ2-3, with the D gene uncertain. Deletion took 0 bases off V and 2 bases off J, with a span of 7 bases between the germline ends. From a lookup of the germline V gene, CDR1 and CDR2 are SGHRS and YFSETQ. The CDR3 numbers 14 residues from cysteine through phenylalanine. The kept DNA is CDR3 alone, 42 bases in frame from the first base.